Below, 15 T cell receptor beta chains from the same sample are listed, as sequenced in a study of PD-1 blockade in classical Hodgkin lymphoma. Repertoires were generated with immunoSEQ multiplex PCR, while TCRdb's copy carries only in-frame clones and drops some. The sample has some 39,000 clones; roughly 78% are singletons. Time point denoted: cycle 4 day 1 (C4D1), after around six weeks of nivolumab. Exposure to brentuximab vedotin varied, and each patient had relapsed following autologous stem cell transplantation. The sample in question was peripheral blood mononuclear cells (PBMCs), obtained before the fourth cycle of nivolumab. These TCRs come from a human donor with classical Hodgkin lymphoma.

This clone was counted a few times. The chain recombines TRBV18 with TRBJ2-7, with D tentatively TRBD1 or TRBD2 (5 bases each). Germline V gives CDR1 KGHSH, CDR2 LQKENI. Trimming shortened V by 3 bases and J by 2 bases, and 14 bases separated the two germline ends. CDR3 size: 15 residues. CDR3 DNA: TGTGCCAGCTCACCCCCAGGGAGTGGGACCTACGAGCAGTACTTC. This translates into CASSPPGSGTYEQYF.

The genes are TRBV5-1 and TRBJ2-3; D gene uncertain. The CDR3 is 14 amino acids. V was pared by 4 bases and J by 6 bases, with 15 bases between. Germline assignment: CDR1 SGHRS and CDR2 YFSETQ. The CDR3 loop is CASSPTTIPDTQYF. CDR3 coding DNA: TGCGCCAGCAGCCCAACTACAATCCCCGATACGCAGTATTTT.

In DNA form, the CDR3 reads TGTGCCAGCAGCCCTATGACAGGGCATAATTCACCCCTCCACTTT. Amino acids: CASSPMTGHNSPLHF. The rearrangement joins TRBV11-2 to TRBJ1-6; 7 bases agree with TRBD1. The germline gives CDR1 SGHAT, CDR2 FQNNGV. The CDR3 runs 15 residues. V trimming: 5 bases; J trimming: 5 bases; junction bases outside the gene matches: 6.

This chain joins TRBV2 and TRBJ2-3; tentatively, D is TRBD1 (7 bases). This CDR3 has 14 amino acids. V shed 8 bases and J shed 9 bases, with 21 bases lying between them. Germline V lookup: CDR1 SNHLY, CDR2 FYNNEI. The CDR3 protein is CASGVTGTGETQYF. CDR3 sequence (DNA): TGTGCCAGCGGGGTGACAGGGACTGGGGAAACGCAGTATTTT.

The rearrangement joins TRBV5-1 to TRBJ1-1; D is possibly TRBD1 (5 bases). Germline V gene data show CDR1 as SGHRS and CDR2 as YFSETQ. The CDR3 totals 14 residues. Trimming took 4 bases from V and 1 from J, leaving 11 bases between them. CDR3 in amino acids: CASSVGDGNTEAFF. The CDR3 DNA reads as TGCGCCAGCAGCGTCGGGGACGGGAACACTGAAGCTTTCTTT.

This clone showed up just a few times. This chain links TRBV9 with TRBJ1-1, with 7 nucleotides matching TRBD1. The CDR3 totals 14 residues. J gave up 7 bases and V 4 bases, and 10 bases lay outside the gene matches. Germline V gene lookup returns CDR1 SGDLS and CDR2 YYNGEE. CDR3 protein: CASSPKNRQGEAFF. The CDR3 bases are TGTGCCAGCAGCCCCAAAAACAGACAGGGTGAAGCTTTCTTT.

The V gene is TRBV5-5, the J gene TRBJ2-7; 7 nucleotides agree with TRBD1. Looked up from germline, CDR1 is SGHKS and CDR2 is YYEKEE (reference sequence). With V trimmed by 5 bases and J by 4 bases, 12 bases remained unmatched. The CDR3 has 15 residues. CDR3 sequence (DNA): TGTGCCAGCAGACAGCAGGGGGACCCCCGGTACGAGCAGTACTTC. It specifies CASRQQGDPRYEQYF.

Details on this clone: Other DNA sequences of this sample code for an identical CDR3. The chain has TRBV5-1 and TRBJ1-1, with TRBD1 matching 7 bases. CDR3 length: 14 residues. V trimming: 1 base; J trimming: 4 bases; junction bases outside the gene matches: 4. CDR1 and CDR2 (germline): SGHRS, YFSETQ. The CDR3 protein is CASSLQTGLTEAFF. The CDR3 nucleotides read TGCGCCAGCAGCTTGCAGACAGGGCTCACTGAAGCTTTCTTT.

This clone has just a few counts. The CDR3 sequence is CASSELGGDGYTF. The CDR3 DNA reads as TGTGCCAGCAGTGAACTGGGAGGCGATGGCTACACCTTC. The chain employs TRBV2 and TRBJ1-2, with D hard to call. Germline CDR1 SNHLY, CDR2 FYNNEI. The germline V and J ends were trimmed by 2 bases and 6 bases, with 10 bases remaining between them. CDR3 size: 13 residues.

This rearrangement joins TRBV6-6 to TRBJ2-1, with TRBD2 matching 10 bases. CDR1 is MNHNY, CDR2 SVGAGI, per germline (reference sequence). V lost 0 bases, J lost 4 bases, and 0 bases stayed unmatched. CDR3 size: 15 residues. The CDR3 loop is CASSYSSGGYNEQFF. The CDR3 DNA reads as TGTGCCAGCAGTTACTCTAGCGGGGGGTACAATGAGCAGTTCTTC.

V is TRBV2 and J is TRBJ2-2; 10 bases fit TRBD1. Germline V gives CDR1 SNHLY, CDR2 FYNNEI. CDR3 size: 13 residues. The V gene end was trimmed by 6 bases and the J gene end by 5 bases; junction bases not matched to a gene: 0. CDR3 DNA: TGTGCCAGCAGGGGACAGGGGACCGGGGAGCTGTTTTTT. Its translation: CASRGQGTGELFF.

The chain combines TRBV6-5 with TRBJ1-2, with D perhaps TRBD1 (5 bases). V was trimmed by 5 bases and J by 2 bases, leaving 15 bases between them. Germline V lookup: CDR1 MNHEY, CDR2 SVGAGI. The CDR3 covers 15 residues. CDR3 residues: CASSGAGAKNYGYTF. The CDR3 DNA sequence: TGTGCCAGCAGTGGGGCAGGCGCCAAGAACTATGGCTACACCTTC.

This chain links TRBV5-8 with TRBJ2-5; unclear D gene. This CDR3 is built from 15 residues. The germline V gene encodes CDR1 SGHTS and CDR2 YDEGEE. The V and J ends lost 4 bases and 5 bases respectively, with 18 bases between them. The CDR3 loop is CASSHTLAELETQYF. The CDR3 DNA follows: TGTGCCAGCAGCCACACCTTGGCTGAGTTGGAGACCCAGTACTTC.

V usage is TRBV9 and J usage is TRBJ1-4; D remains ambiguous. Trimming cost V 0 bases and J 0 bases, with 6 bases left between them. Germline-derived CDR1 and CDR2 are SGDLS and YYNGEE. The CDR3 is 15 residues long. CDR3 amino acids: CASSVAPTTNEKLFF. For the CDR3, the DNA is TGTGCCAGCAGCGTAGCCCCCACAACTAATGAAAAACTGTTTTTT.

The chain combines TRBV2 with TRBJ2-5; 7 bases are a match to TRBD1. CDR3 length: 15 residues. Germline V gene sequence: CDR1 SNHLY, CDR2 FYNNEI. V gave up 1 base and J gave up 2 bases; unmatched junction bases: 4. CDR3 in DNA: TGTGCCAGCAGTGAAGAGGGACAGACACAAGAGACCCAGTACTTC. Its translation is CASSEEGQTQETQYF.